This TCR beta chain was identified in a study of molecular identifiers for immune sequencing clone quantification. Study-level results: Clones of above 20 RNA copies carried over 98% of effector molecules; in naive cells they carried under 1%.

Germline V gene data show CDR1 as MNHEY and CDR2 as SVGEGT. The CDR3 is made up of 13 amino acids. The V end lost 6 bases, the J end lost 3 bases, and 10 bases lay between the germline ends. This clonotype occurred many times. Its antigen remains unidentified. Sorting isolated naive CD8 T cells as CD8+CD4-CCR7+CD45RA+ events. TCRdb processed the PCR reads anew with MiXCR; each CDR3 protein has one entry. The sample records roughly 320,000 distinct CDR3 sequences, about a fifth being singletons. Source material: naive CD8+ T cells from blood, with Jurkat cell RNA spiked in. Subset given: FACS-sorted CD8+CD4-CCR7+CD45RA+ naive T cells. The origin of this receptor is a human donor in good health. Some libraries in this study had Jurkat cell RNA spiked in. This sequence joins TRBV6-2 or TRBV6-3 and TRBJ2-3; a weak D match, TRBD2 (6 bases). CDR3 nucleotide sequence: TGTGCCAGCAGGAAGGCGGGGACAGATACGCAGTATTTT. Its protein is CASRKAGTDTQYF.